This T cell receptor (beta chain) was obtained from a study of blood T cell repertoires in COVID-19. The V end was cut by 2 bases, the J end by 3 bases, with 5 bases between. Germline V gives CDR1 WNHNN, CDR2 SYGVQD (reference sequence). This CDR3 region has 12 residues. As handled by the study authors: Counts of nucleated cells, estimated from reference gene primer amplification, were obtained. Repertoires were generated with immunoSEQ multiplex PCR, while TCRdb's copy carries only in-frame clones and drops some. V and J calls and clone size are given by that table; D and trimming were obtained from the DNA. The sample has around 77,000 clones, 82% seen once.

This receptor was taken from a human donor in a cohort sampled during active COVID-19. Sequencing was carried out using peripheral blood. This chain links TRBV10-1 with TRBJ2-7, with unresolved D. The CDR3 reads CASSELRYEQYF. DNA of the CDR3: TGCGCCAGCAGTGAGCTGCGCTACGAGCAGTACTTC.